One and the same sample provided the 17 T cell receptor beta chains below, sequenced in a study of blood T cell repertoires in COVID-19. The repertoire was sequenced with immunoSEQ multiplex PCR; TCRdb's copy has only in-frame clones and lacks some. The repertoire holds 50,000 or so clones, with 81% as singletons. The sequencing sample was made of peripheral blood. These receptors were taken from a woman in her sixties or seventies with acute or convalescent COVID-19.

V is TRBV3-1 (or the pseudogene TRBV3-2) and J is TRBJ1-1, with 7 bases identical to TRBD1. The CDR3 totals 13 residues. J gave up 4 bases and V 7 bases, and 6 bases lay outside the gene matches. Germline CDR1 and CDR2: LGHDT and YNNKEL (reference sequence). CDR3 bases: TGTGCCAGCACCAAGGGGGCAGGCACTGAAGCTTTCTTT. This codes for CASTKGAGTEAFF.

This chain's CDR3 is CASSMAAGGHEQFF. The CDR3 DNA reads TGTGCCAGTAGTATGGCGGCGGGGGGTCATGAGCAGTTCTTC. The chain links TRBV19 to TRBJ2-1, with 8 bases that match TRBD2. This CDR3 contains 14 residues. Germline lookup yields CDR1 LNHDA and CDR2 SQIVND (reference sequence). J gave up 8 bases and V 3 bases, and 6 bases lay outside the gene matches.

The CDR3 is CATSPDSTNEKLFF. The CDR3 coding sequence is TGTGCCACCAGCCCGGACTCAACTAATGAAAAACTGTTTTTT. This sequence joins TRBV15 and TRBJ1-4; D gene uncertain. CDR1 is LNHNV and CDR2 is YYDKDF in the germline V gene (reference sequence). V dropped 5 bases and J dropped 0 bases, with 7 bases sitting between them. The CDR3 totals 14 residues. The variable domain in full, completed from reference TRBV15 and TRBJ1-4, reads DAMVIQNPRYQVTQFGKPVTLSCSQTLNHNVMYWYQQKSSQAPKLLFHYYDKDFNNEADTPDNFQSRRPNTSFCFLDIRSPGLGDTAMYLCATSPDSTNEKLFFGSGTQLSVL.

This clone has more than one count but fewer than ten. The rearrangement joins TRBV4-2 to TRBJ1-1; D call uncertain. The V gene lost 4 bases and the J gene lost 8 bases, with 14 bases spanning the gap. Per germline, CDR1 LGHNA and CDR2 YNFKEQ. The CDR3 has 13 residues. Written as DNA, the CDR3 is TGTGCCAGCAGCCCCCCTCCGGGAATCGAAGCTTTCTTT. It encodes CASSPPPGIEAFF.

The chain couples TRBV9 to TRBJ1-5; perhaps TRBD1 as D (5 bases). Trimming shortened V by 0 bases and J by 2 bases, and 6 bases separated the two germline ends. Germline V gives CDR1 SGDLS, CDR2 YYNGEE. The CDR3 is 14 amino acids. As DNA, the CDR3 is TGTGCCAGCAGCGTAGGGGGCGGCAATCAGCCCCAGCATTTT. Amino acids: CASSVGGGNQPQHF. Based on the CDR3 plus reference TRBV9 and TRBJ1-5, the full variable domain is DSGVTQTPKHLITATGQRVTLRCSPRSGDLSVYWYQQSLDQGLQFLIQYYNGEERAKGNILERFSAQQFPDLHSELNLSSLELGDSALYFCASSVGGGNQPQHFGDGTRLSIL.

Only one count was recorded for this clone. The chain joins TRBV3-1 (or the pseudogene TRBV3-2) to TRBJ2-1; the match to TRBD2 covers 11 bases. Germline assignment: CDR1 LGHDT and CDR2 YNNKEL (reference sequence). The CDR3 covers 14 residues. With V trimmed by 1 base and J by 7 bases, 0 bases remained unmatched. This chain's CDR3 is CASSQGLAGNEQFF. DNA of the CDR3: TGTGCCAGCAGCCAAGGACTAGCGGGGAATGAGCAGTTCTTC.

The J gene is TRBJ1-2, the V gene TRBV3-1 (or the pseudogene TRBV3-2), with TRBD1 matching over 9 bases. CDR3 length: 14 amino acids. The trim removed 6 bases at V and 2 bases at J, leaving 4 bases unmatched. The germline gives CDR1 LGHDT, CDR2 YNNKEL (reference sequence). This CDR3 reads CASRDRGTNYGYTF. In nucleotides, the CDR3 is TGTGCCAGCAGGGACAGGGGAACCAACTATGGCTACACCTTC.

This clone occurred a few times. V gene TRBV6-5 combines with J gene TRBJ1-4; 10 bases agree with TRBD1. V lost 4 bases to trimming and J lost 8 bases; unmatched junction nucleotides: 7. Per germline, CDR1 MNHEY and CDR2 SVGAGI. The CDR3 has 15 amino acids. CDR3 residues: CASSFLTGGEEKLFF. The CDR3 DNA reads as TGTGCCAGCAGTTTCCTGACAGGGGGCGAGGAAAAACTGTTTTTT.

The CDR3 region is CASRTQQVSGNTIYF. The CDR3 DNA sequence: TGTGCCAGTAGAACGCAACAGGTCTCTGGAAACACCATATATTTT. J is TRBJ1-3 and V is TRBV19, with TRBD1 as a possible D gene (5 bases). Between the trimmed V and J ends, which lost 6 bases and 0 bases, there was a span of 12 bases. This CDR3 region has 15 residues. The germline CDR1 and CDR2 sequences are LNHDA and SQIVND (reference sequence).

This chain links TRBV19 with TRBJ1-4; TRBD1 matches at 7 bases. CDR1 is LNHDA and CDR2 is SQIVND in the germline V gene (reference sequence). The V segment lost 4 bases and the J segment 4 bases; nucleotides outside the gene matches: 6. CDR3 length: 15 residues. The CDR3 loop is CASSNGQVLNEKLFF. As DNA, the CDR3 is TGTGCCAGTAGTAACGGACAGGTCCTTAATGAAAAACTGTTTTTT.

This clone showed up just once. V gene TRBV20-1 combines with J gene TRBJ2-3; 9 bases map to TRBD1. J lost 4 bases, V lost 3 bases, and 8 bases had no gene match. Germline assignment: CDR1 DFQATT and CDR2 SNEGSKA (reference sequence). The CDR3 consists of 15 residues. The CDR3 protein is CSASNPGQGADTQYF. The CDR3 DNA reads TGCAGTGCTAGTAACCCGGGACAGGGCGCAGATACGCAGTATTTT.

The V gene is TRBV19, the J gene TRBJ1-5, with 11 bases lining up with TRBD1. The CDR3 has 14 amino acids. Germline-derived CDR1 and CDR2 are LNHDA and SQIVND (reference sequence). V was clipped by 6 bases and J by 7 bases; unmatched bases: 5. The CDR3 loop is CASSQDRGLQPQHF. CDR3 DNA: TGTGCCAGTAGCCAGGACAGGGGGCTACAGCCCCAGCATTTT.

The CDR3 region has the DNA TGTGCCAGTAGTTTACAGGGGCAGAACATTCAGTACTTC. This sequence encodes CASSLQGQNIQYF. J is TRBJ2-4 and V is TRBV19, with TRBD1 identical over 7 bases. CDR3 size: 13 residues. From germline, CDR1 is LNHDA and CDR2 SQIVND (reference sequence). With 5 bases clipped from V and 7 bases from J, the junction kept 5 bases outside the gene matches.

The chain has TRBV7-2 and TRBJ1-1; D is possibly TRBD1 (5 bases). The CDR3 sequence is 14 residues long. Germline V lookup: CDR1 SGHTA, CDR2 FQGNSA. V was pared by 5 bases and J by 1 base, with 11 bases between. In DNA form, the CDR3 reads TGTGCCAGCAGCCTATACGGACAGAACACTGAAGCTTTCTTT. Translation: CASSLYGQNTEAFF.

V gene TRBV5-4 combines with J gene TRBJ2-7; D might be TRBD2 (6 bases). Trimming shortened V by 4 bases and J by 3 bases, and 14 bases separated the two germline ends. The CDR3 is 14 residues long. Per the germline V gene, CDR1 is SGHNT and CDR2 is YYREEE (reference sequence). The CDR3 region has the DNA TGTGCCAGCAGCCAACTAGCAGATGACTACGAGCAGTACTTC. Its translation: CASSQLADDYEQYF.

In its sample, this clone was seen once. CDR3 DNA sequence: TGTGCCAGTAGTATGGGCAGTTCTGGGGCCAACGTCCTGACTTTC. This codes for CASSMGSSGANVLTF. V usage is TRBV19 and J usage is TRBJ2-6; no clear D. Germline V gene lookup returns CDR1 LNHDA and CDR2 SQIVND (reference sequence). Trimming took 3 bases from V and 1 from J, leaving 7 bases between them. The CDR3 extends over 15 amino acids.

The chain recombines TRBV5-1 with TRBJ1-5, with D possibly matching TRBD1 (5 bases). There are 13 residues in the CDR3. The germline gives CDR1 SGHRS, CDR2 YFSETQ. V lost 2 bases to trimming and J lost 6 bases, with 9 bases between them. The CDR3 sequence is CASSLQEGQPQHF. In DNA form, the CDR3 reads TGCGCCAGCAGCTTACAGGAGGGTCAGCCCCAGCATTTT.